Each of the 5 T cell receptor beta chains below was sequenced from the same sample in a study of T cell responses to AZD1222 COVID-19 vaccine. Sequencing used immunoSEQ multiplex PCR; TCRdb keeps in-frame clones, though not all of them. The sample carries fewer than 200,000 clones, more than 80% recorded once. Here the sequenced sample was peripheral blood, taken 28 days after the second dose of the MenACWY control vaccine. These receptors were obtained from an adult who received the MenACWY meningococcal vaccine as a control.

This clone was observed once. The chain links TRBV15 to TRBJ2-1; D might be TRBD2 (6 bases). Per the germline V gene, CDR1 is LNHNV and CDR2 is YYDKDF (reference sequence). V lost 8 bases to trimming and J lost 2 bases, with 19 bases between them. This CDR3 has 16 residues. DNA of the CDR3: TGTGCCACCCAAAGGTTTGTGTTAGCGGCCTACAATGAGCAGTTCTTC. Its protein is CATQRFVLAAYNEQFF.

The chain employs TRBV29-1 and TRBJ2-6; 7 bases are a match to TRBD2. Germline-derived CDR1 and CDR2 are SQVTM and ANQGSEA. CDR3 size: 15 residues. V was clipped by 7 bases and J by 3 bases; unmatched bases: 9. The CDR3 sequence is CSAEAGRGGANVLTF. Written as DNA, the CDR3 is TGCAGCGCCGAAGCGGGAAGGGGTGGGGCCAACGTCCTGACTTTC.

The CDR3 region has the DNA TGTGCCAGCTCACCACCGAGGGCAACTAATGAAAAACTGTTTTTT. It yields the protein CASSPPRATNEKLFF. The chain combines TRBV18 with TRBJ1-4; D gene uncertain. This CDR3 is 15 amino acids long. Germline-derived CDR1 and CDR2 are KGHSH and LQKENI. V lost 0 bases and J lost 0, with 5 bases in between.

The rearrangement uses TRBV11-2 and TRBJ1-6; tentatively, D is TRBD1 (5 bases). The CDR3 covers 15 residues. Per the germline V gene, CDR1 is SGHAT and CDR2 is FQNNGV. V was trimmed by 0 bases and J by 6 bases, leaving 9 bases between them. CDR3: CASSLEGVVNSPLHF. DNA of the CDR3: TGTGCCAGCAGCTTAGAAGGGGTTGTTAATTCACCCCTCCACTTT.

This clone came up once. This chain links TRBV9 with TRBJ1-2; TRBD1 matches at 7 bases. Germline CDR1 SGDLS, CDR2 YYNGEE. The V segment lost 4 bases and the J segment 2 bases; nucleotides outside the gene matches: 8. The CDR3 runs to 15 residues. The CDR3 spells CASSHDRVPNYGYTF. The CDR3 coding sequence is TGTGCCAGCAGCCACGACAGGGTTCCCAACTATGGCTACACCTTC.